What follows is one TCR beta chain and its context. At one end, the junction sequence differs from germline, possibly due to a read error. These data are taken from a study of shared clonotypes between healthy human individuals. CDR1 is SSHAT and CDR2 is FNYEAQ in the germline V gene (reference sequence). CDR3 length: 17 residues. Authors' methods: In the immunoSEQ data, sequences were junction-only and lacked quality scores, so filtering differed. Sequencing was performed with immunoSEQ multiplex PCR; in TCRdb, only in-frame clones are kept and a portion is missing. That table is the source of V, J and clone size, and D and trimming were worked out from the DNA. The sample holds about 600,000 clones; just over 75% are singletons and the top ten take approximately 12%.

The rearrangement links TRBV7-7 to TRBJ1-1; the match to TRBD1 covers 10 bases. This TCR was sampled from a woman aged 40 to 55 in good health. Some clones in this sample may be carry-over from other donors' samples. Sample: PBMCs. CDR3 in amino acids: CASSPWDRGGLDTEAFF. DNA of the CDR3: TGTGCTAGCAGCCCCTGGGACAGGGGAGGATTGGACACTGAAGCTTTCTTT.